Listed below are T cell receptor beta chains from one sample, sequenced in a study of blood T cell repertoires in COVID-19. Sequencing used immunoSEQ multiplex PCR; TCRdb keeps in-frame clones, though not all of them. The sample has 200,000 to 250,000 clones; over 70% are singletons. The source material was peripheral blood. The receptors here all came from a woman aged 70-85 years with acute or convalescent COVID-19. CDR3s include the opening cysteine and the closing phenylalanine or tryptophan. Each record gives: clone size, J gene, V gene, D gene, CDR3 protein, CDR3 DNA. A D gene is named only where the DNA matches it firmly. Only some rows state a clone size, as once, few, many or a class for expanded clones.

few | TRBJ2-7 | TRBV27 | NA | CASRRQSLSSYEQYF | TGTGCCAGCAGACGACAGTCGTTGAGCTCCTACGAGCAGTACTTC
NA | TRBJ2-7 | TRBV27 | TRBD1 | CASSLPWTGETYEQYF | TGTGCCAGCAGTTTACCTTGGACAGGGGAGACCTACGAGCAGTACTTC
NA | TRBJ2-1 | TRBV29-1 | NA | CSVSRTLNNEQFF | TGCAGCGTTTCCCGGACACTAAACAATGAGCAGTTCTTC
once | TRBJ2-7 | TRBV9 | NA | CASSVDPTSYEQYF | TGTGCCAGCAGCGTAGATCCTACTTCCTACGAGCAGTACTTC
NA | TRBJ2-1 | TRBV28 | TRBD1 | CASSYNRGYNEQFF | TGTGCCAGCAGTTACAACAGGGGGTACAATGAGCAGTTCTTC
NA | TRBJ2-1 | TRBV30 | NA | CAWSVQGVGEQFF | TGTGCCTGGAGTGTACAGGGAGTGGGTGAGCAGTTCTTC
once | TRBJ1-5 | TRBV28 | TRBD1 | CASSRDRVGGSNQPQHF | TGTGCCAGCAGCCGGGACAGGGTGGGAGGTAGCAATCAGCCCCAGCATTTT
NA | TRBJ2-7 | TRBV4-2 | TRBD1 | CASSPLQGYERYF | TGTGCCAGCAGCCCTTTACAGGGGTACGAGCGGTACTTC
NA | TRBJ2-2 | TRBV28 | TRBD1 | CASSERTGRIGELFF | TGTGCCAGCAGTGAGCGGACAGGGAGGATCGGGGAGCTGTTTTTT
NA | TRBJ2-3 | TRBV5-1 | TRBD2 | CASSLELAGSDTQYF | TGCGCCAGCAGCTTGGAACTAGCGGGATCCGATACGCAGTATTTT
NA | TRBJ1-2 | TRBV24-1 | NA | CATSDSDGGLLNGYTF | TGTGCCACCAGTGATTCCGATGGAGGCCTACTGAATGGCTACACCTTC
NA | TRBJ2-7 | TRBV5-1 | NA | CASSLASGETYEQYF | TGCGCCAGCAGCTTGGCTTCGGGGGAGACCTACGAGCAGTACTTC
once | TRBJ1-1 | TRBV2 | NA | CASVGRIMNTEAFF | TGTGCCAGCGTCGGGAGAATAATGAACACTGAAGCTTTCTTT
NA | TRBJ2-7 | TRBV28 | NA | CASTSQGRRLHEQYF | TGTGCCAGCACCTCTCAGGGGCGCAGACTACATGAGCAGTACTTC
NA | TRBJ2-2 | TRBV11-1 | NA | CASSLRANTGELFF | TGTGCCAGCAGCCTACGGGCGAACACCGGGGAGCTGTTTTTT
NA | TRBJ1-6 | TRBV6-5 | NA | CASSSTGENSPLHF | TGTGCCAGCAGTTCTACAGGAGAAAATTCACCCCTCCACTTT